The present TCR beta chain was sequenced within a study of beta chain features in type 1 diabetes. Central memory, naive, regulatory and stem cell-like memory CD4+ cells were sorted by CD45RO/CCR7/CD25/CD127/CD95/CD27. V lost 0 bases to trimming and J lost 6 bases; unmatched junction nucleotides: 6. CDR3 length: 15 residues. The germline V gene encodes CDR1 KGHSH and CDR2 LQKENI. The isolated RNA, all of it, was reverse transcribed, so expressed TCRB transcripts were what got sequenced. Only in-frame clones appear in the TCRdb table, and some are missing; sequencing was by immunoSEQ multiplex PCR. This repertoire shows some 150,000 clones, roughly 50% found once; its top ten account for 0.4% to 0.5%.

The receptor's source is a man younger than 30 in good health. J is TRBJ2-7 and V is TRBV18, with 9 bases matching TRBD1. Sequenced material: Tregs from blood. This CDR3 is CASSPPGTGFAEQYF. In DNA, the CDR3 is TGTGCCAGCTCACCACCCGGGACAGGGTTTGCCGAGCAGTACTTC. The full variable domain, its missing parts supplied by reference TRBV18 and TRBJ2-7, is NAGVMQNPRHLVRRRGQEARLRCSPMKGHSHVYWYRQLPEEGLKFMVYLQKENIIDESGMPKERFSAEFPKEGPSILRIQQVVRGDSAAYFCASSPPGTGFAEQYFGPGTRLTVT.